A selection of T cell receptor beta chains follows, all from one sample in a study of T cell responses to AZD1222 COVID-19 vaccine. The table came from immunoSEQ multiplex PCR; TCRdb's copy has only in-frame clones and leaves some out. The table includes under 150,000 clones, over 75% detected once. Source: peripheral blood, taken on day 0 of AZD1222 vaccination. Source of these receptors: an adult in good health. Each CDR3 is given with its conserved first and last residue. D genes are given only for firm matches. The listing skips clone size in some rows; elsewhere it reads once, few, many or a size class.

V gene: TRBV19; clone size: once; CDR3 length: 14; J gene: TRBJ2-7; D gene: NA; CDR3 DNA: TGTGCCAGTAGTGCCGACTTGCCGCCCTACGAGCAGTACTTC; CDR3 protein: CASSADLPPYEQYF
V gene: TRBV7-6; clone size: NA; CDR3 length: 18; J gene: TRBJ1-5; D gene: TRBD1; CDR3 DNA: TGTGCCAGCAGCTTAGAGGCCGGGGACAGGGGAAGTAATCAGCCCCAGCATTTT; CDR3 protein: CASSLEAGDRGSNQPQHF
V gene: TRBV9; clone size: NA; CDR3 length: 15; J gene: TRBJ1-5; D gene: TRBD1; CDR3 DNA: TGTGCCAGCAGCGTAGAAGGGAGGGACAGCCAGCCCCAGCATTTT; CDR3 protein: CASSVEGRDSQPQHF
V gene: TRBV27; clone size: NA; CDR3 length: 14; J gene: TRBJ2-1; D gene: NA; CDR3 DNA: TGTGCCAGCAGTTTGGGGGACTCCTTCAATGAGCAGTTCTTC; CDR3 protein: CASSLGDSFNEQFF
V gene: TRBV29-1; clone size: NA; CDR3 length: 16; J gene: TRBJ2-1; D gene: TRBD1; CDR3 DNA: TGCAGCGTTGTAAGTGGTGTCGGGACAGCTTACAATGAGCAGTTCTTC; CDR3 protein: CSVVSGVGTAYNEQFF
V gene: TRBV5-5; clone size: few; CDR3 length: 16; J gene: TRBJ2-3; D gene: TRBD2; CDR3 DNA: TGTGCCAGCAGCTCCCCGGGGACTAGCGGCACAGATACGCAGTATTTT; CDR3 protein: CASSSPGTSGTDTQYF
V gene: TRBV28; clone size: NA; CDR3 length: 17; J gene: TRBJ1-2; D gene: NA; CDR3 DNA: TGTGCCAGCATCCTCAGGGAGGGGAGGTTTTCTAACTATGGCTACACCTTC; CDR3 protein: CASILREGRFSNYGYTF
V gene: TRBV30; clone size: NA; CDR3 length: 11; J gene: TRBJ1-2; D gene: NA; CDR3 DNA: TGTGCCTGGAGGCGGGGGTATGGCTACACCTTC; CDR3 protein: CAWRRGYGYTF
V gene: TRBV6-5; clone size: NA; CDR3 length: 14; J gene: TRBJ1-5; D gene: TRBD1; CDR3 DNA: TGTGCCAGCAGTAGAGGGACAGGGAATCAGCCCCAGCATTTT; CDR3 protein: CASSRGTGNQPQHF
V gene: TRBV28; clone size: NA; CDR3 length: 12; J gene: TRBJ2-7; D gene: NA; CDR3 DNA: TGTGCCAGCAGGAGACTAGGCTACGAGCAGTACTTC; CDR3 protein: CASRRLGYEQYF
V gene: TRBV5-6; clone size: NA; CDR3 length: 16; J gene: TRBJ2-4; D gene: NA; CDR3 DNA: TGTGCCAGCAGCTTGGTACAGGACTTAGCCAAAAACATTCAGTACTTC; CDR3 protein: CASSLVQDLAKNIQYF
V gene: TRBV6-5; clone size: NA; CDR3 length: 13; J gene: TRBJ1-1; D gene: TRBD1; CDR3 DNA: TGTGCCAGCTCAACAGGGGAGAACACTGAAGCTTTCTTT; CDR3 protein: CASSTGENTEAFF
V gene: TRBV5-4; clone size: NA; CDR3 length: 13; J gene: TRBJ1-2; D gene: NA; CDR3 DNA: TGTGCCAGCAGCGAAACAGGAAGTTATGGCTACACCTTC; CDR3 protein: CASSETGSYGYTF
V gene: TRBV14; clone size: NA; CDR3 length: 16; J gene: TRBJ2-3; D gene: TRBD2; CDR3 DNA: TGTGCCAGCAGTCAAGGGCAGCGGGGGGGCACAGATACGCAGTATTTT; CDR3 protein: CASSQGQRGGTDTQYF
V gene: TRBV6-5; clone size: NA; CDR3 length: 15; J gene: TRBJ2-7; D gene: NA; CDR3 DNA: TGTGCCAGCACCTCGAGGGGTGGGAGCTCCTACGAGCAGTACTTC; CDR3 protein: CASTSRGGSSYEQYF
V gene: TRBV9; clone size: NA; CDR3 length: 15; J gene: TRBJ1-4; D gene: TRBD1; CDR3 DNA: TGTGCCAGCAGCGGCAGGGACAGCTCAGGAGAAAAACTGTTTTTT; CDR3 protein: CASSGRDSSGEKLFF
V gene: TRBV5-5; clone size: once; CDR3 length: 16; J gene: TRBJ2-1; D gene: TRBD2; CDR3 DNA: TGTGCCAGCAGCTTGGACCCTGCGGGGGGGCAGAATGAGCAGTTCTTC; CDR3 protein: CASSLDPAGGQNEQFF
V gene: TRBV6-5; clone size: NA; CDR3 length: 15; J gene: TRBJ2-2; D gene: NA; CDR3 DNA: TGTGCCAGCACCTTCGGGGGATCGAACACCGGGGAGCTGTTTTTT; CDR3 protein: CASTFGGSNTGELFF
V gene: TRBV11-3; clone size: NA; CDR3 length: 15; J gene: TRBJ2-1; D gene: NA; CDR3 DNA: TGTGCCAGCAGCCTGGACGGTACCTCCTACAATGAGCAGTTCTTC; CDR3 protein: CASSLDGTSYNEQFF
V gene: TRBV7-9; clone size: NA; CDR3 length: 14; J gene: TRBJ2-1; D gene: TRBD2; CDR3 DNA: TGTGCCAGCAAGTCGGGAGGCCCCTACAATGAGCAGTTCTTC; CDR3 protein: CASKSGGPYNEQFF
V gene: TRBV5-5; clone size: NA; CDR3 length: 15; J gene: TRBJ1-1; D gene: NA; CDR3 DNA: TGTGCCAGCAGCTTACTTTCGACAGGAGGCACTGAAGCTTTCTTT; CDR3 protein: CASSLLSTGGTEAFF
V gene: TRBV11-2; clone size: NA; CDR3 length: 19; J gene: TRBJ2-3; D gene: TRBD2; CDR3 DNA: TGTGCCAGCAGCTTAGGGCTTCTAGGGCGGGGGGACTCCACAGATACGCAGTATTTT; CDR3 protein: CASSLGLLGRGDSTDTQYF
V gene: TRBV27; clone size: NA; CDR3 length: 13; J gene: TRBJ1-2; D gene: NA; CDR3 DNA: TGTGCCAGCAGTTTAATCAGGGGCCATGGCTACACCTTC; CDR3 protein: CASSLIRGHGYTF
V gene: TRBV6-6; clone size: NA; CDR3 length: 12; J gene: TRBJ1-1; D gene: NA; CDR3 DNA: TGTGCCAGCAGTATATCCAGGGTGGAAGCTTTCTTT; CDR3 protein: CASSISRVEAFF
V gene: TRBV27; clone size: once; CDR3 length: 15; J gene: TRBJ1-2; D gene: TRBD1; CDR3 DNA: TGTGCCAGCACTTCCCTTACCGGGACAGGGTACGGCTACACCTTC; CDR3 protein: CASTSLTGTGYGYTF
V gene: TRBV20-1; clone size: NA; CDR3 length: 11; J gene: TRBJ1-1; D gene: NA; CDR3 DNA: TGCAGTGCTATCGAACAGGTTGAAGCTTTCTTT; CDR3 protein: CSAIEQVEAFF
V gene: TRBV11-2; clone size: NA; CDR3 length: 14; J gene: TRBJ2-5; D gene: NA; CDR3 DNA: TGTGCCAGCAGCCGTAGCGGAATAGGGGAGACCCAGTACTTC; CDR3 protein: CASSRSGIGETQYF
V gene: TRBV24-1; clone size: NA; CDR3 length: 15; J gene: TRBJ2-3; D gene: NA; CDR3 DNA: TGTGCCACCAGTGATTTTAGACTGATAACGGATACGCAGTATTTT; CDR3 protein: CATSDFRLITDTQYF
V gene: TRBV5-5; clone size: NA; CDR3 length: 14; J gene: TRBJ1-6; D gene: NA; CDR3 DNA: TGTGCCAGCAGCGTGGAGGGAGGGGATTCACCCCTCCACTTT; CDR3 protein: CASSVEGGDSPLHF
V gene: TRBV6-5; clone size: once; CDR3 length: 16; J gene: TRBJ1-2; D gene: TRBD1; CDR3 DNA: TGTGCCAGCAGTTTTGGGACAGGGGGGCTTAACTATGGCTACACCTTC; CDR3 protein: CASSFGTGGLNYGYTF
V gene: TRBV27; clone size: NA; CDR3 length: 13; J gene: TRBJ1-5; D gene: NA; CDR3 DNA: TGTGCCAGCAGTTTGACCAGATCCGCGCCCCAGCATTTT; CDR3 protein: CASSLTRSAPQHF
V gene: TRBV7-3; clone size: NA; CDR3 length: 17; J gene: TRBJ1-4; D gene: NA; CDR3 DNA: TGTGCCAGCAGCCCACACGCCAGGGGCCAGACTAATGAAAAACTGTTTTTT; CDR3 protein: CASSPHARGQTNEKLFF
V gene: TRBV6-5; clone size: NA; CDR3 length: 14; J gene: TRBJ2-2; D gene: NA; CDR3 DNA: TGTGCCAGCCTCTGGACAGACAACACCGGGGAGCTGTTTTTT; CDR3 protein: CASLWTDNTGELFF
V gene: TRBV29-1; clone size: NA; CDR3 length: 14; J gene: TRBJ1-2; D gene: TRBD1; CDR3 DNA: TGCAGCGTCCTCACCCTGACAGGGTCTAATGGCTACACCTTC; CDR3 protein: CSVLTLTGSNGYTF
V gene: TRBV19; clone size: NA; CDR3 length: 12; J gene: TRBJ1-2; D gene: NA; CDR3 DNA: TGTGCCAGCGGGACATCCGTCTATGGCTACACCTTC; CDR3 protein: CASGTSVYGYTF
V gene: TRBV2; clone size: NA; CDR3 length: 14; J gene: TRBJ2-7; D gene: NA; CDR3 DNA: TGTGCCAGCACTGCCTCGACAAAGCTCTACGAGCAGTACTTC; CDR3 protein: CASTASTKLYEQYF
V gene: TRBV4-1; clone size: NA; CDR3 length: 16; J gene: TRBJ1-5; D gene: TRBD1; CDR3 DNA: TGCGCCAGCAGCCAATCCCTGGACAGGCAGTATCAGCCCCAGCATTTT; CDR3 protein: CASSQSLDRQYQPQHF
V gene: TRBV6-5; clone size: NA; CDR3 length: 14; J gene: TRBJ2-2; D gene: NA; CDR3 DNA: TGTGCCAGCAGCCGTACTAGAAACACCGGGGAGCTGTTTTTT; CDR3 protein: CASSRTRNTGELFF
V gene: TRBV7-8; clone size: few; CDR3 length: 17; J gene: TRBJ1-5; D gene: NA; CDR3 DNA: TGTGCCAGCAGCTTAGGAGCCTTGCGGAATTCTAATCAGCCCCAGCATTTT; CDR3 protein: CASSLGALRNSNQPQHF
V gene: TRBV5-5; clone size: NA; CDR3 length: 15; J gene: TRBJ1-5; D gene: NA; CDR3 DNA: TGTGCCAGCAGCTTGGCACCATTAAGGGATCAGCCCCAGCATTTT; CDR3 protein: CASSLAPLRDQPQHF
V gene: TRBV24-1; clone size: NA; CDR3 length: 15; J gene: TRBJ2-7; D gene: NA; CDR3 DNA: TGTGCCACCAGTGATTTTAAACACCAACCCTACGAGCAGTACTTC; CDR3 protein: CATSDFKHQPYEQYF
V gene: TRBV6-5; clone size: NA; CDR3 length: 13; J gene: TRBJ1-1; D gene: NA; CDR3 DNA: TGTGCCAGCAGCCATACTTCCTCGTCCCGGGCTTTCTTT; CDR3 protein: CASSHTSSSRAFF
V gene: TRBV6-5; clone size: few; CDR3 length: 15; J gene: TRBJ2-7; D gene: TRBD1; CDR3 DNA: TGTGCCAGCAGTCAAAACCGGGACAGCTCCTACGAGCAGTACTTC; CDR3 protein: CASSQNRDSSYEQYF
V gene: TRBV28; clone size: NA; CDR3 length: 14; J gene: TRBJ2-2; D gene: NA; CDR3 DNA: TGTGCCAGCAAGACAGACACTAACACCGGGGAGCTGTTTTTT; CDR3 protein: CASKTDTNTGELFF
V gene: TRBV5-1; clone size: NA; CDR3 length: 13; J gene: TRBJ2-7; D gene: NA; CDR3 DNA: TGCGCCAGCAGCTTTACAGGGATCTACGAGCAGTACTTC; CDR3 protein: CASSFTGIYEQYF
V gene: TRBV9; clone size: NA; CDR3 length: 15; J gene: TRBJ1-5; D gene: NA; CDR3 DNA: TGTGCCAGCACCCGGGACGGAAATAGCAATCAGCCCCAGCATTTT; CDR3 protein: CASTRDGNSNQPQHF
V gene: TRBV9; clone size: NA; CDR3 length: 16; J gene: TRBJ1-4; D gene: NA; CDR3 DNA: TGTGCCAGCAGCACACCCTCCGGGACGGGAGATGAAAAACTGTTTTTT; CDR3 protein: CASSTPSGTGDEKLFF
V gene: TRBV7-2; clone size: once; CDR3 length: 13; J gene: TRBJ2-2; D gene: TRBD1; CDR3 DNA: TGTGCCAGCAGCGACAGGGAGCCCGGGGAGCTGTTTTTT; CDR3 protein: CASSDREPGELFF
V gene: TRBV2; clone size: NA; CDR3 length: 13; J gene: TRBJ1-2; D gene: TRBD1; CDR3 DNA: TGTGCCAGCAGTTCCGGACAGGGGTTAAGCTACACCTTC; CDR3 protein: CASSSGQGLSYTF
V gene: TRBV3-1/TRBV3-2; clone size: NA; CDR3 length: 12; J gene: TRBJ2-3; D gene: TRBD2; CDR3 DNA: TGTGCCAGCAGTTTTAGCGGGAAGGCGCAGTATTTT; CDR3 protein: CASSFSGKAQYF
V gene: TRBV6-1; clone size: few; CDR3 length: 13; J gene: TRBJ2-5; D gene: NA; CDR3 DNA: TGTGCCAGCAGTGAAGCCGAAAGGGAGACCCAGTACTTC; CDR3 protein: CASSEAERETQYF
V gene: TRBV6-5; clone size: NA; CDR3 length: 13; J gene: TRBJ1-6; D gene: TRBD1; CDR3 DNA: TGTGCCAGCAGCCACAGGGGGTATTCACCCCTCCACTTT; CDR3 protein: CASSHRGYSPLHF
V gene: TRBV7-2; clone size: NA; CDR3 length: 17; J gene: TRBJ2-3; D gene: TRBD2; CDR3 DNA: TGTGCCAGCACCTCGGTGAGCGGGGCTCTTTCCACAGATACGCAGTATTTT; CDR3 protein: CASTSVSGALSTDTQYF
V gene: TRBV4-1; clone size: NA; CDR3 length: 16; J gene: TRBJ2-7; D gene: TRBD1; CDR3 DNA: TGCGCCAGCAGCCAAGAAGGGGGACAGAGCTCCTACGAGCAGTACTTC; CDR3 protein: CASSQEGGQSSYEQYF
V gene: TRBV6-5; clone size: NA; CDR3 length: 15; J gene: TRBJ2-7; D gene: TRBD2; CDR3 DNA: TGTGCCAGCAGTTACCGACTAGCGGGAGTCAACGAGCAGTACTTC; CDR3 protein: CASSYRLAGVNEQYF